In this sample, the clone carrying this TCR beta chain turned up many times. The antigen is not known. This entry is derived from a study of blood T cells in healthy people across ages. Across the whole study: Per two T cells, template switching captured roughly one barcoded beta molecule.

Combining a sample-barcoded 5' primer with a J-beta primer mix, a second PCR ran for about 7 to 12 cycles. No fewer than 3 million CDR3-containing paired-end reads came from each sample. Each CDR3 protein is one row after TCRdb ran MiXCR on the 5' RACE reads. The data contain under 1,000,000 distinct CDR3 sequences, about 34% of them singletons. This CDR3 is built from 14 residues. Germline CDR1 is SNHLY and CDR2 is FYNNEI. V gave up 1 base and J gave up 2 bases, with 7 bases separating them. Overall study findings and caveats: As age increased, TCR beta diversity per million T cells fell in a roughly linear fashion. Calculation of diversity from one million T cells yielded estimates considered to be underestimates.

The J gene is TRBJ2-3, the V gene TRBV2; D gene uncertain. Sample: blood. This TCR was recovered from a man younger than 35 in good health. DNA for the CDR3: TGTGCCAGCAGTGAAGGGCGGCCCACAGATACGCAGTATTTT. It translates to CASSEGRPTDTQYF. The variable domain in full, with the rest retrieved from reference TRBV2 and TRBJ2-3, is EPEVTQTPSHQVTQMGQEVILRCVPISNHLYFYWYRQILGQKVEFLVSFYNNEISEKSEIFDDQFSVERPDGSNFTLKIRSTKLEDSAMYFCASSEGRPTDTQYFGPGTRLTVL.